These 4 T cell receptor beta chains were all obtained from the same sample, sequenced in a study of long-term antiretroviral therapy in people with HIV. The libraries were made with immunoSEQ v3.0 at survey level. Clones were sequenced by immunoSEQ multiplex PCR, and TCRdb holds only the in-frame ones, with some missing. Counted here are approximately 11,000 clones, around 89% occurring once; the ten biggest clones make up approximately 21%. Sequencing was performed on unsorted PBMCs, taken 0.2 years before starting antiretroviral therapy. Every receptor here comes from a woman in her forties with HIV.

CDR3 sequence: CASSVNTGTEAFF. The CDR3 DNA follows: TGTGCCAGCAGCGTAAATACAGGGACTGAAGCTTTCTTT. The chain couples TRBV7-9 to TRBJ1-1; maybe TRBD1 (6 bases). V lost 5 bases to trimming and J lost 5 bases, with 12 bases between them. From germline, CDR1 is SEHNR and CDR2 FQNEAQ (reference sequence). The CDR3 spans 13 residues.

This rearrangement joins TRBV7-2 to TRBJ2-3; TRBD2 matches 7 bases. CDR3 length: 14 residues. Germline CDR1 and CDR2: SGHTA and FQGNSA. With V trimmed by 5 bases and J by 2 bases, 4 bases remained unmatched. The CDR3 DNA is TGTGCCAGCAGCCTTCAGCGGGACACAGATACGCAGTATTTT. Its protein is CASSLQRDTDTQYF.

The chain joins TRBV10-3 to TRBJ1-1, with D uncertain. The germline V gene encodes CDR1 ENHRY and CDR2 SYGVKD. V lost 6 bases to trimming and J lost 0 bases, with 11 bases between them. The CDR3 consists of 14 residues. The CDR3 protein is CAISSGRLNTEAFF. The DNA of the CDR3 is TGTGCCATCAGCTCGGGCAGGCTGAACACTGAAGCTTTCTTT.

The V and J genes are TRBV10-3 and TRBJ1-2; TRBD1 agrees at 11 bases. The CDR3 is made up of 15 amino acids. V gave up 6 bases and J gave up 6 bases; unmatched junction bases: 9. In germline, CDR1 is ENHRY, CDR2 SYGVKD. The CDR3 bases are TGTGCCATCAGCTTCTCTGGACAGGGGGCGGATGGCTACACCTTC. It specifies CAISFSGQGADGYTF.